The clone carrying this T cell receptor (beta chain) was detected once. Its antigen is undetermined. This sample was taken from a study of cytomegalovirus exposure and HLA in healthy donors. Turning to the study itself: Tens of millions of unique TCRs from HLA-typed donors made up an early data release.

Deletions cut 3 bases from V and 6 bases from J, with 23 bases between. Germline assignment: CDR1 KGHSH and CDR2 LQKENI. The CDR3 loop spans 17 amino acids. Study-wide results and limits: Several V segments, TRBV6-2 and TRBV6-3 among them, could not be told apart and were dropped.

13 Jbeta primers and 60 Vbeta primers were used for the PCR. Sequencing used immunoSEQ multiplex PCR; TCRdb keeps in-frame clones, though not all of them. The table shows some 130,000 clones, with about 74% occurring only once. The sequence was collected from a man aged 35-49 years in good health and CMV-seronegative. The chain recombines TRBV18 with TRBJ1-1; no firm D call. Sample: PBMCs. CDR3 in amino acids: CASSPGAGARVVAEAFF. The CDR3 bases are TGTGCCAGCTCACCGGGTGCAGGCGCGAGGGTAGTCGCTGAAGCTTTCTTT.